This T cell receptor beta chain was captured in a study of cytomegalovirus exposure and HLA in healthy donors. Study-level points and caveats: Earlier analysis yielded a pattern in which most TCR beta V segments were productive about 90% or about 30% of the time.

Primers for the PCR totalled 60 Vbeta and 13 Jbeta. Sequencing used immunoSEQ multiplex PCR; TCRdb keeps in-frame clones, though not all of them. This sample has roughly 180,000 clones; around 70% occur once, and the top ten carry about 2.7%. Looked up from germline, CDR1 is MDHEN and CDR2 is SYDVKM. This CDR3 comprises 14 residues. The V gene end was trimmed by 6 bases and the J gene end by 7 bases; junction bases not matched to a gene: 7. In this sample, this clone turned up a few times. Its target is unknown. The sequence derives from a male donor in good health and CMV-seronegative. The sample comprised PBMCs. The rearrangement uses TRBV28 and TRBJ2-1; 9 bases are a match to TRBD2. DNA of the CDR3: TGTGCCAGCAGAAATAGCGGGAGAGGGAATGAGCAGTTCTTC. This codes for CASRNSGRGNEQFF.